Below, 4 T cell receptor beta chains from the same sample are listed, as sequenced in a study of Graves' ophthalmopathy and Graves' hyperthyroidism. Transcripts of RNA were the source for amplifying TCR beta CDR3 regions. The first round was an RT-PCR with HTBI primers, and the second round was a multiplex PCR. TCRdb independently ran MiXCR on the multiplex PCR reads; one entry per CDR3 protein. The sample yields hundreds of thousands of distinct CDR3 sequences, around a fifth seen once. Sequencing was performed on peripheral blood. These receptors originate from a woman aged 18-29 years with stable Graves' hyperthyroidism. Some clones in this sample may be carry-over from other donors' samples.

This chain links TRBV6-5 with TRBJ2-5, with TRBD1 matching over 8 bases. After removal of 2 bases from V and 5 bases from J, the junction contained 7 bases not matched to a gene. The CDR3 is made up of 15 amino acids. CDR1 and CDR2 (germline): MNHEY, SVGAGI. DNA for the CDR3: TGTGCCAGCAGTTACGTTCAGGGGGCTTCTGAGACCCAGTACTTC. This gives the protein CASSYVQGASETQYF.

This clonotype was detected many times. V is TRBV28 and J is TRBJ2-7; possibly TRBD1 for D (6 bases). Germline V CDR1 and CDR2: MDHEN, SYDVKM. The germline V and J ends were trimmed by 5 bases and 5 bases, with 22 bases remaining between them. This CDR3 region has 16 residues. In DNA form, the CDR3 reads TGTGCCAGCAGTCCCCTATCAAACCTACAGGGCCACGAGCAGTACTTC. This codes for CASSPLSNLQGHEQYF.

This clonotype was observed many times. The chain has TRBV20-1 and TRBJ2-5, with D uncertain. Germline lookup yields CDR1 DFQATT and CDR2 SNEGSKA (reference sequence). The CDR3 is made up of 13 amino acids. V gave up 0 bases and J gave up 5 bases, with 10 bases separating them. The CDR3 DNA is TGCAGTGCTAGAGATCCACTCCGGGAGACCCAGTACTTC. This codes for CSARDPLRETQYF.

This clonotype was recorded a few times. The CDR3 DNA reads TGCGCCAGCAGCCCCCGACAGGGGACCTACACCGGGGAGCTGTTTTTT. It codes for CASSPRQGTYTGELFF. The chain carries TRBV5-1 and TRBJ2-2, with TRBD1 matching over 8 bases. This CDR3 is 16 amino acids long. The V and J ends lost 4 bases and 3 bases, in that order; junction bases with no gene match: 8. Germline V gives CDR1 SGHRS, CDR2 YFSETQ.